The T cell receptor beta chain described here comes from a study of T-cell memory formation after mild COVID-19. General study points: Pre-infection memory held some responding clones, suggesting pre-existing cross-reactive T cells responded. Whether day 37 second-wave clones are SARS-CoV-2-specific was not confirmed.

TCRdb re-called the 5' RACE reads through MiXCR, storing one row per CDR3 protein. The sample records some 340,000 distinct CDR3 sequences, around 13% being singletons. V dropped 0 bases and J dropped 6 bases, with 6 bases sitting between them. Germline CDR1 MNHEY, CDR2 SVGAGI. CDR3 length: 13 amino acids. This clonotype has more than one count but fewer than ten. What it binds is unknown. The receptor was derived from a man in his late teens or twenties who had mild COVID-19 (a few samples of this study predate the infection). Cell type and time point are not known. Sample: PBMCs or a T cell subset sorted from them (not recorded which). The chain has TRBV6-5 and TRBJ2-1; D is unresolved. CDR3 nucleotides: TGTGCCAGCAGTTACTCTGACACCAATGAGCAGTTCTTC. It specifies CASSYSDTNEQFF.